The entry below describes one TCR beta chain. Its antigen remains unknown. Germline lookup yields CDR1 SGHVS and CDR2 FNYEAQ. V lost 5 bases, J lost 4 bases, and 24 bases lay in between. The CDR3 has 18 amino acids. Sequencing used immunoSEQ multiplex PCR; TCRdb keeps in-frame clones, though not all of them. The repertoire consists of roughly 58,000 clones, with 70% to 85% occurring once and the leading ten covering roughly 6.5%. The data derive from a study of OX40 agonist ivuxolimab in advanced cancers. Study in general: Partial responses occurred in three patients (one hepatocellular carcinoma, two cutaneous melanoma).

Whole-study findings and limits: Antigen specificity remained undetermined for the expanded peripheral T cells.

The chain couples TRBV7-6 to TRBJ2-1, with D perhaps matching TRBD2 (5 bases). This receptor was taken from an adult with an advanced solid tumor such as melanoma, head and neck, liver or kidney cancer. Sequenced material: CD4+ or CD8+ T cells sorted from blood, taken in a trial of the OX40 agonist ivuxolimab. In DNA, the CDR3 is TGTGCCAGCAGCCCTGGGCGCACCCTAGCCGCGTTGTACAATGAGCAGTTCTTC. This sequence encodes CASSPGRTLAALYNEQFF. The whole variable domain, filled in from reference TRBV7-6 and TRBJ2-1, reads GAGVSQSPRYKVTKRGQDVALRCDPISGHVSLYWYRQALGQGPEFLTYFNYEAQQDKSGLPNDRFSAERPEGSISTLTIQRTEQRDSAMYRCASSPGRTLAALYNEQFFGPGTRLTVL.